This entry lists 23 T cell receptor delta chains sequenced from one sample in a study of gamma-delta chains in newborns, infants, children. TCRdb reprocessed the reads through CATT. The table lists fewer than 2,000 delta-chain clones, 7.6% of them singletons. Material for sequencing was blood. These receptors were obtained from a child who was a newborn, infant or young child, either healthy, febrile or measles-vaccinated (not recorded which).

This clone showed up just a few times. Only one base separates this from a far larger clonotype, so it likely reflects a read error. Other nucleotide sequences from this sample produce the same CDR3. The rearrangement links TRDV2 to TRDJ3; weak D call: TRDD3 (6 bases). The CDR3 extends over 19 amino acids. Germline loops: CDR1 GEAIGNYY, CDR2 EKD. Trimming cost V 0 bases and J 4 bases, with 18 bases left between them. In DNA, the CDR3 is TGTGCCTGTGACACCTGGGGGCTACTTTCGGATTGGGACACCCGACAGATGTTTTTC. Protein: CACDTWGLLSDWDTRQMFF.

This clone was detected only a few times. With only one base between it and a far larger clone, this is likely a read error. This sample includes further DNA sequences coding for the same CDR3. CDR3 residues: CALGELRRHPPRTGGYADTDKLIF. The CDR3 DNA sequence: TGTGCTCTTGGGGAACTTCGCCGGCATCCTCCCCGTACTGGGGGATACGCGGACACCGATAAGCTCATCTTT. The chain recombines TRDV1 with TRDJ1; 13 bases are shared with TRDD3. Germline V gene lookup returns CDR1 TSWWSYY and CDR2 QGS. The CDR3 has 24 amino acids.

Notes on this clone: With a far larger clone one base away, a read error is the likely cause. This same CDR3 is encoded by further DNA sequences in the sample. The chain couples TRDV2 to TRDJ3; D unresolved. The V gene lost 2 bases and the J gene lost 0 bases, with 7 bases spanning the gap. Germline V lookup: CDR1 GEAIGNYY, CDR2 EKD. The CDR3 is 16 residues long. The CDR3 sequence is CACDNLSSWDTRQMFF. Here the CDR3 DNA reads TGTGCCTGTGACAACTTGAGCTCCTGGGACACCCGACAGATGTTTTTC.

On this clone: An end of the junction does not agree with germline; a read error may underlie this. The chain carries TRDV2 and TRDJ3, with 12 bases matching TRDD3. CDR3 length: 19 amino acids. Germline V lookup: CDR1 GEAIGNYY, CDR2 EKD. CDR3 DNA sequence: TGTGCCTGTGCCATTCTGGGGGATACGCATCCCTGGGCCACCCGACAGATGTTTTTC. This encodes CACAILGDTHPWATRQMFF.

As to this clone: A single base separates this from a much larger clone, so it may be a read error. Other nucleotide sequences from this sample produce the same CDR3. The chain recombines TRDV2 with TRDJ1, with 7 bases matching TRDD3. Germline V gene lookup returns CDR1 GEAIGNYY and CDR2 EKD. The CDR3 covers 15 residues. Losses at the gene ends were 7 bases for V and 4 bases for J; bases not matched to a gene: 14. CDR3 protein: CACESLGATSDKLIF. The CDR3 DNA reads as TGTGCCTGCGAAAGCCTGGGGGCTACAAGCGATAAACTCATCTTT.

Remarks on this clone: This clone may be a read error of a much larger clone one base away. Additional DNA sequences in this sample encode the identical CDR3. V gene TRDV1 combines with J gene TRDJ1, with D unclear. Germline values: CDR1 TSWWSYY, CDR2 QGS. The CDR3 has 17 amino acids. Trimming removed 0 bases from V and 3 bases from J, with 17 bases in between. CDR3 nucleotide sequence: TGTGCTCTTGGGGAACTTTCTACGCTTAATGGCTCCGATAAACTCATCTTT. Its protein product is CALGELSTLNGSDKLIF.

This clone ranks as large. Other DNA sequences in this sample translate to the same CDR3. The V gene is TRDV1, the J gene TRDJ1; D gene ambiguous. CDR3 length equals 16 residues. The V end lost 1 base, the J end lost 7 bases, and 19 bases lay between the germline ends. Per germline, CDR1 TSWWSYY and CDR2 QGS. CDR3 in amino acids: CALGERAKHRALKLIF. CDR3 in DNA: TGTGCTCTTGGGGAACGAGCGAAACATAGAGCCCTTAAACTCATCTTT.

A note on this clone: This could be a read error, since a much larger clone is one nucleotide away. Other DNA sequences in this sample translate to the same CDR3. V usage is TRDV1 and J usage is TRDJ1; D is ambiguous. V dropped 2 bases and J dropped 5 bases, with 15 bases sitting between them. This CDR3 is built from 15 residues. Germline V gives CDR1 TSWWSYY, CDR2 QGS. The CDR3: CALGEGSGLTDKLIF. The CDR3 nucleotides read TGTGCTCTTGGGGAAGGTAGTGGGCTCACTGATAAACTCATCTTT.

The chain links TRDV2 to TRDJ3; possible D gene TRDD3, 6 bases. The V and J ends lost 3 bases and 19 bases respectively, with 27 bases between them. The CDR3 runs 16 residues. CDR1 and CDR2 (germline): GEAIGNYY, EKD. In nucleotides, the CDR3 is TGTGCCTGTGACTGGGGGGGCTCCTGGGACACCCTCCCTATGTTTTTC. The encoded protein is CACDWGGSWDTLPMFF.

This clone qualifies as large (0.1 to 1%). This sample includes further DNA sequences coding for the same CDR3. CDR3 amino acids: CALGEAHPYETGGCSTDKLIF. The CDR3 DNA reads TGTGCTCTTGGGGAAGCCCACCCCTACGAGACTGGGGGATGTTCGACCGATAAACTCATCTTT. The J gene is TRDJ1, the V gene TRDV1; 10 bases are shared with TRDD3. V trimming: 2 bases; J trimming: 2 bases; junction bases outside the gene matches: 20. This CDR3 is 21 amino acids long. Germline V CDR1 and CDR2: TSWWSYY, QGS.

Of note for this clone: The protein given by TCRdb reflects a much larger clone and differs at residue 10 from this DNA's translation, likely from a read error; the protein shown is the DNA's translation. The CDR3 bases are TGTGCCTGTGACACCTGGGGGAGCTCCCGGGACACCCGACAGATGTTTTTC. The encoded protein is CACDTWGSSRDTRQMFF. The J gene is TRDJ3, the V gene TRDV2, with 7 bases aligning to TRDD3. The CDR3 extends over 17 amino acids. The germline CDR1 and CDR2 sequences are GEAIGNYY and EKD.

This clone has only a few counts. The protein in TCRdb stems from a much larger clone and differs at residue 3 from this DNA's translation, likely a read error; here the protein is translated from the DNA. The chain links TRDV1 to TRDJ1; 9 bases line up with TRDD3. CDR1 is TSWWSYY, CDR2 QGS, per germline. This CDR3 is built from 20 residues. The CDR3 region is CAVGERSPTGDTFYTDKLIF. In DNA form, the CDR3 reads TGTGCTGTTGGGGAAAGGAGTCCTACGGGGGATACATTCTACACCGATAAACTCATCTTT.

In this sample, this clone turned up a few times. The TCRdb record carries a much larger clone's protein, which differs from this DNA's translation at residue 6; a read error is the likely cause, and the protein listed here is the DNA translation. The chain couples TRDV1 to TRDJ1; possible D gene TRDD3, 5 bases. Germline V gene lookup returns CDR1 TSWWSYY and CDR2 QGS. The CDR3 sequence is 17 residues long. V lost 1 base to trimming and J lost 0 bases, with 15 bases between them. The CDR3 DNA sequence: TGTGCTCTTGGGGAACGATGGGATCTGGGTTACACCGATAAACTCATCTTT. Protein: CALGERWDLGYTDKLIF.

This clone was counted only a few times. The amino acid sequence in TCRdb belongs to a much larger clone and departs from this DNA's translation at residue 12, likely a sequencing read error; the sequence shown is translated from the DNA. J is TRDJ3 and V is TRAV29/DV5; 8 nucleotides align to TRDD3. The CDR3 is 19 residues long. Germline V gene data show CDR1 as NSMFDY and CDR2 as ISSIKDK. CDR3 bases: TGTGCAGCAAGCGCGTTACTGGGGGGAAGCTCCCGGGACACCCGACAGATGTTTTTC. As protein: CAASALLGGSSRDTRQMFF.

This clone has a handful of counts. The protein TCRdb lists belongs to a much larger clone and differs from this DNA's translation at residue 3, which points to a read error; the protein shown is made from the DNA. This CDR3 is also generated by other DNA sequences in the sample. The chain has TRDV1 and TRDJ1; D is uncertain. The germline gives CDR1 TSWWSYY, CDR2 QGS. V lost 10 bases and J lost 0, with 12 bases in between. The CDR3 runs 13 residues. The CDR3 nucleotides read TGTGCTCGTGGAAACCGGTACACCGATAAACTCATCTTT. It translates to CARGNRYTDKLIF.

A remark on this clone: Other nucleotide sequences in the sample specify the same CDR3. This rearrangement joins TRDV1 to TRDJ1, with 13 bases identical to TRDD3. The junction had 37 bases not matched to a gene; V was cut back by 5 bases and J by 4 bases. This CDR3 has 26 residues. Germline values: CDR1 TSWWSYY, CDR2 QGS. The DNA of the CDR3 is TGTGCTCTTGGGAGATCTACGTTGCGTACTGATTACTCGACTGGGGGATACGAGGGTCTGGTCGATAAACTCATCTTT. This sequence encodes CALGRSTLRTDYSTGGYEGLVDKLIF.

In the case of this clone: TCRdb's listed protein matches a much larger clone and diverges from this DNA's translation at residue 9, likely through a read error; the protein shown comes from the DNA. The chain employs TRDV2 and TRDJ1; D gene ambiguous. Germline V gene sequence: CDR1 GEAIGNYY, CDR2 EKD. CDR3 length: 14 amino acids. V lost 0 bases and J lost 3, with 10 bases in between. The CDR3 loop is CACDTPLNADKLIF. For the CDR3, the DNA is TGTGCCTGTGACACCCCTCTCAACGCCGATAAACTCATCTTT.

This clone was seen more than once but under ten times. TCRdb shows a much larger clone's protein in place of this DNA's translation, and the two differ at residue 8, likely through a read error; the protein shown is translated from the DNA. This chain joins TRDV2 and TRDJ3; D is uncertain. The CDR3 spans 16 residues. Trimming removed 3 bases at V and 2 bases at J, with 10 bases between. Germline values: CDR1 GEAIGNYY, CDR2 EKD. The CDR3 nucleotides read TGTGCCTGTGACGCCCGGAGCCCCTGGGACACCCGACAGATGTTTTTC. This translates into CACDARSPWDTRQMFF.

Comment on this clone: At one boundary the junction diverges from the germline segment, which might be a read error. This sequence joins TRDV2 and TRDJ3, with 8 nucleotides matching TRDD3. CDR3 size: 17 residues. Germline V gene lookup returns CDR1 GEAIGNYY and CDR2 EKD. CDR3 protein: CACDTWGIPLYTRQLFF. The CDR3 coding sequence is TGTGCCTGTGACACCTGGGGGATCCCCTTGTACACCCGACAGCTGTTTTTC.

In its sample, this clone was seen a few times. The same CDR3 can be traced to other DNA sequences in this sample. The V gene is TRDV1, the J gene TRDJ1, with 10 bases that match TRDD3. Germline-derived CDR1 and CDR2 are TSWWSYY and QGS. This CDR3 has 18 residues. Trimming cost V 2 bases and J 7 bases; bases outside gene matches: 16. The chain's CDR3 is CALGERLPQYWGMFKLIF. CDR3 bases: TGTGCTCTTGGGGAAAGACTTCCCCAGTACTGGGGGATGTTTAAACTCATCTTT.

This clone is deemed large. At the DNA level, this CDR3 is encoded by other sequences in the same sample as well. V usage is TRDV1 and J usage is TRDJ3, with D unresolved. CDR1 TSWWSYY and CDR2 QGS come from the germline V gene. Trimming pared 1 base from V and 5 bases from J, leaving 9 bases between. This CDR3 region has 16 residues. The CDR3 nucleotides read TGTGCTCTTGGGGAACCCGAGGGCCGGGACACCCGACAGATGTTTTTC. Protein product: CALGEPEGRDTRQMFF.

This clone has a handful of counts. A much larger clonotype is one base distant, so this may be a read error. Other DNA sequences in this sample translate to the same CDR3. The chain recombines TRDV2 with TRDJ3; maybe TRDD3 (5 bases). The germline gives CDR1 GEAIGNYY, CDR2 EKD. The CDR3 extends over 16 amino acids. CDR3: CACDTGAPWDTRQMFF. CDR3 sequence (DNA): TGTGCCTGTGACACCGGGGCCCCCTGGGACACCCGACAGATGTTCTTC.

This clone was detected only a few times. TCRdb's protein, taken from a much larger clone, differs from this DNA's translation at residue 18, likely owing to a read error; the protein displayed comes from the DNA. CDR3 sequence reads: CACDTDWGIPGSWDTRQTFF. The CDR3 nucleotides are TGTGCCTGTGACACCGACTGGGGGATACCGGGCTCCTGGGACACCCGACAGACGTTTTTC. J is TRDJ3 and V is TRDV2; 12 bases are shared with TRDD3. The CDR3 consists of 20 residues. Germline V gene sequence: CDR1 GEAIGNYY, CDR2 EKD.